This T cell receptor beta chain came from a study of vaccination effects on CD4 cells after COVID-19. Trimming at V came to 4 bases and at J to 2 bases, leaving 5 bases not matched to a gene. Germline assignment: CDR1 SGDLS and CDR2 YYNGEE. This CDR3 spans 15 amino acids. Generated by immunoSEQ multiplex PCR, the TCRdb table keeps only in-frame clones and is missing some. The sample includes 65,000 or so clones, approximately 79% seen only once; the top ten take 2.5% to 3.5%. Before sequencing took place, the ViraFEST assay used viral peptide pools to expand antigen-specific CD4+ T cells. Subsequent to a culture period of more than 8 days, CD4+ T cells were isolated. Testing of the vaccine recipients showed negative nucleocapsid antibodies and no prior SARS-CoV-2 infection. A remark on this clone: What it binds is not known.

Sequenced material: CD4+ T cells from PBMCs cultured with HCoV-NL63 spike peptides, taken before COVID-19 vaccination. This receptor was obtained from a human donor who received a COVID-19 vaccine. V gene TRBV9 combines with J gene TRBJ2-1; 8 nucleotides agree with TRBD2. DNA of the CDR3: TGTGCCAGCAGCTTCTCTAGCGGGCCCTACAATGAGCAGTTCTTC. Protein sequence: CASSFSSGPYNEQFF.